Listed here are 21 T cell receptor beta chains from one sample, sequenced in a study of blood T cell repertoires in COVID-19. The protocol was immunoSEQ multiplex PCR, while the TCRdb copy is restricted to in-frame clones and leaves out a portion. The table lists about 270,000 clones, under 95% of them singletons. The sequenced sample was PBMCs or T cells enriched from blood (not recorded which). The receptors come from a woman aged 40 to 50 with acute COVID-19.

A word on this clone: The same CDR3 also results from other DNA sequences found in this sample. Here the CDR3 reads CASSYRGSGYGYTF. The CDR3 DNA reads TGTGCCAGCAGTTACAGAGGGTCGGGCTATGGCTACACCTTC. The chain links TRBV6-5 to TRBJ1-2, with D hard to call. V lost 2 bases and J 4 bases, leaving 11 bases between the germline ends. This CDR3 spans 14 amino acids. Germline lookup yields CDR1 MNHEY and CDR2 SVGAGI.

CDR3 sequence (DNA): TGTGCCAGCAGCTCCGTACAGGAGGGACTGTTTTTT. Its translation is CASSSVQEGLFF. The V call is TRBV7-9, the J call TRBJ1-4, with a possible D match to TRBD1 (5 bases). Germline lookup yields CDR1 SEHNR and CDR2 FQNEAQ (reference sequence). This CDR3 has 12 amino acids. V shed 4 bases and J shed 13 bases, with 13 bases lying between them. The entire variable domain, with the rest obtained from reference TRBV7-9 and TRBJ1-4, is as follows: DTGVSQNPRHKITKRGQNVTFRCDPISEHNRLYWYRQTLGQGPEFLTYFQNEAQLEKSRLLSDRFSAERPKGSFSTLEIQRTEQGDSAMYLCASSSVQEGLFFGSGTQLSVL.

The rearrangement uses TRBV6-2 or TRBV6-3 and TRBJ2-7; possible D gene TRBD1, 5 bases. Germline V lookup: CDR1 MNHEY, CDR2 SVGEGT. Between the trimmed V and J ends, which lost 5 bases and 4 bases, there was a span of 12 bases. The CDR3 extends over 13 amino acids. The CDR3: CASSRPGLYEQYF. CDR3 nucleotide sequence: TGTGCCAGCAGTCGCCCAGGGTTATACGAGCAGTACTTC.

The genes are TRBV18 and TRBJ2-3; tentative D call: TRBD2 (6 bases). This CDR3 spans 16 amino acids. Germline CDR1 is KGHSH and CDR2 is LQKENI. Trimming removed 5 bases from V and 3 bases from J, with 18 bases in between. The CDR3 reads CASSSGANGVTDTQYF. In nucleotides, the CDR3 is TGTGCCAGCTCATCGGGAGCAAACGGGGTAACAGATACGCAGTATTTT.

The rearrangement uses TRBV15 and TRBJ1-2, with D hard to call. Germline lookup yields CDR1 LNHNV and CDR2 YYDKDF (reference sequence). The ends were cut back, 0 bases at V and 4 bases at J, with 12 bases in the middle. The CDR3 is 15 amino acids. In DNA form, the CDR3 reads TGTGCCACCAGCAGAGATCAGGTCCCAGTCTATGGCTACACCTTC. The encoded protein is CATSRDQVPVYGYTF. The whole variable domain, filled in from reference TRBV15 and TRBJ1-2, reads DAMVIQNPRYQVTQFGKPVTLSCSQTLNHNVMYWYQQKSSQAPKLLFHYYDKDFNNEADTPDNFQSRRPNTSFCFLDIRSPGLGDTAMYLCATSRDQVPVYGYTFGSGTRLTVV.

The rearrangement links TRBV4-1 to TRBJ1-4; D unclear. CDR1 MGHRA and CDR2 YSYEKL come from the germline V gene. This CDR3 has 16 amino acids. V lost 1 base, J lost 0 bases, and 9 bases lay in between. CDR3 in amino acids: CASSQGNSATNEKLFF. The DNA for the CDR3 is TGCGCCAGCAGCCAAGGGAACAGTGCAACTAATGAAAAACTGTTTTTT.

The chain uses TRBV2 and TRBJ1-4; 8 bases align to TRBD1. The trim removed 5 bases at V and 8 bases at J, leaving 7 bases unmatched. The CDR3 covers 14 residues. The germline V gene has CDR1 SNHLY and CDR2 FYNNEI. CDR3 amino acids: CASSLDRGGEKLFF. CDR3 bases: TGTGCCAGCAGTCTAGACAGGGGTGGAGAAAAACTGTTTTTT.

The chain carries TRBV5-5 and TRBJ1-3; D gene ambiguous. Germline CDR1 SGHKS, CDR2 YYEKEE (reference sequence). V was cut by 1 base and J by 0 bases, with 11 bases left in between. CDR3 length: 16 amino acids. CDR3 protein: CASSLITVHSGNTIYF. DNA for the CDR3: TGTGCCAGCAGCTTGATAACAGTTCACTCTGGAAACACCATATATTTT.

The chain links TRBV28 to TRBJ1-3; a possible D gene is TRBD1 (5 bases). V was clipped by 3 bases and J by 2 bases, with 11 bases between them. The CDR3 loop spans 15 amino acids. CDR1 is MDHEN and CDR2 is SYDVKM in the germline V gene. The CDR3 is CASSFPGGTGNTIYF. In DNA form, the CDR3 reads TGTGCCAGCAGTTTCCCGGGGGGGACTGGAAACACCATATATTTT. The full variable domain, with the rest looked up from reference TRBV28 and TRBJ1-3, is DVKVTQSSRYLVKRTGEKVFLECVQDMDHENMFWYRQDPGLGLRLIYFSYDVKMKEKGDIPEGYSVSREKKERFSLILESASTNQTSMYLCASSFPGGTGNTIYFGEGSWLTVV.

CDR3 sequence (DNA): TGTGCCAGCAGCCAAGGATTCCGGGACACAGATACGCAGTATTTT. Amino acid sequence: CASSQGFRDTDTQYF. The chain recombines TRBV3-1 (or the pseudogene TRBV3-2) with TRBJ2-3; a weak D match, TRBD2 (5 bases). Germline V CDR1 and CDR2: LGHDT, YNNKEL (reference sequence). V lost 1 base, J lost 2 bases, and 10 bases lay in between. This CDR3 contains 15 residues.

The sample holds one count of this clone. This chain links TRBV19 with TRBJ2-2, with 10 bases identical to TRBD2. V shed 7 bases and J 1 base; nucleotides not matched to a gene: 6. Germline V gene lookup returns CDR1 LNHDA and CDR2 SQIVND (reference sequence). The CDR3 spans 16 residues. CDR3 nucleotides: TGTGCCAGTACCCGGACTAGCGGCCTGAACACCGGGGAGCTGTTTTTT. It translates to CASTRTSGLNTGELFF.

CDR3 sequence: CASSPPGTNSNQPQHF. The CDR3 bases are TGTGCCAGCTCACCTCCAGGGACAAATAGCAATCAGCCCCAGCATTTT. The V call is TRBV18, the J call TRBJ1-5; possible D gene TRBD1, 6 bases. V gave up 3 bases and J gave up 0 bases, with 12 bases separating them. The V gene's germline CDR1 is KGHSH and CDR2 LQKENI. The CDR3 has 16 amino acids. The full variable domain, with the rest looked up from reference TRBV18 and TRBJ1-5, is NAGVMQNPRHLVRRRGQEARLRCSPMKGHSHVYWYRQLPEEGLKFMVYLQKENIIDESGMPKERFSAEFPKEGPSILRIQQVVRGDSAAYFCASSPPGTNSNQPQHFGDGTRLSIL.

The V gene is TRBV6-2 or TRBV6-3, the J gene TRBJ2-4, with a weak D call TRBD1 (6 bases). The V end lost 5 bases, the J end lost 6 bases, and 14 bases lay between the germline ends. The germline CDR1 and CDR2 sequences are MNHEY and SVGEGT. The CDR3 contains 14 residues. DNA of the CDR3: TGTGCCAGCAGTCCGTGGACAGCTATAAACATTCAGTACTTC. It is translated as CASSPWTAINIQYF.

The chain carries TRBV7-9 and TRBJ2-7; perhaps TRBD1 as D (6 bases). Per the germline V gene, CDR1 is SEHNR and CDR2 is FQNEAQ (reference sequence). CDR3 length equals 13 residues. V lost 5 bases, J lost 3 bases, and 11 bases lay in between. The CDR3 sequence is CASSPPDSYEQYF. The CDR3 bases are TGTGCCAGCAGCCCCCCGGACAGCTACGAGCAGTACTTC.

The chain carries TRBV2 and TRBJ2-7, with a tentative D call TRBD2 (6 bases). CDR1 is SNHLY and CDR2 is FYNNEI in the germline V gene. Trimming took 4 bases from V and 0 from J, leaving 16 bases between them. The CDR3 runs 16 residues. Written as DNA, the CDR3 is TGTGCCAGCAGTGGGGTCGGGGCGGGGAGCTCCTACGAGCAGTACTTC. Translated: CASSGVGAGSSYEQYF.

This clone was recorded a few times. The rearrangement joins TRBV5-1 to TRBJ1-6, with D possibly being TRBD1 (6 bases). The CDR3 is 14 residues long. In germline, CDR1 is SGHRS, CDR2 YFSETQ. With 6 bases removed from V and 5 bases from J, the gap between germline ends came to 12 bases. CDR3 nucleotide sequence: TGCGCCAGCAAGTCGGCAGGGGATAATTCACCCCTCCACTTT. Its protein is CASKSAGDNSPLHF. The complete variable domain, with remaining parts taken from reference TRBV5-1 and TRBJ1-6, reads KAGVTQTPRYLIKTRGQQVTLSCSPISGHRSVSWYQQTPGQGLQFLFEYFSETQRNKGNFPGRFSGRQFSNSRSEMNVSTLELGDSALYLCASKSAGDNSPLHFGNGTRLTVT.

This rearrangement joins TRBV7-2 to TRBJ1-3; 8 bases map to TRBD1. This CDR3 contains 14 residues. J lost 3 bases, V lost 4 bases, and 2 bases had no gene match. CDR1 SGHTA and CDR2 FQGNSA come from the germline V gene. CDR3 loop: CASSSGGFGNTIYF. The CDR3 DNA sequence: TGTGCCAGCAGCTCAGGGGGCTTTGGAAACACCATATATTTT. Full variable domain (missing parts from reference TRBV7-2 and TRBJ1-3): GAGVSQSPSNKVTEKGKDVELRCDPISGHTALYWYRQSLGQGLEFLIYFQGNSAPDKSGLPSDRFSAERTGGSVSTLTIQRTQQEDSAVYLCASSSGGFGNTIYFGEGSWLTVV.

The V call is TRBV28, the J call TRBJ1-4, with D possibly being TRBD1 (5 bases). V lost 6 bases and J lost 5, with 19 bases in between. The CDR3 spans 16 residues. Germline CDR1 reads MDHEN; CDR2 reads SYDVKM. The CDR3 nucleotides are TGTGCCAGCAGCCTCTTGGGGGGTCAGATGAATGAAAAACTGTTTTTT. It yields the protein CASSLLGGQMNEKLFF.

V is TRBV18 and J is TRBJ2-1; TRBD1 matches at 9 bases. With 3 bases clipped from V and 7 bases from J, the junction kept 7 bases outside the gene matches. The germline V gene has CDR1 KGHSH and CDR2 LQKENI. The CDR3 totals 15 residues. The CDR3 protein is CASSPGQGVMNEQFF. The DNA of the CDR3 is TGTGCCAGCTCACCGGGACAGGGTGTAATGAATGAGCAGTTCTTC.

The chain links TRBV24-1 to TRBJ2-5, with 8 nucleotides matching TRBD2. The CDR3 covers 16 residues. The V and J ends lost 4 bases and 4 bases, in that order; junction bases with no gene match: 10. Germline V gene data show CDR1 as KGHDR and CDR2 as SFDVKD. CDR3 in amino acids: CATSDPSREGVETQYF. The CDR3, as DNA: TGTGCCACCAGTGACCCTAGCCGGGAGGGAGTAGAGACCCAGTACTTC.

The V and J genes are TRBV5-4 and TRBJ1-2; D ambiguous. This CDR3 comprises 12 residues. Germline assignment: CDR1 SGHNT and CDR2 YYREEE (reference sequence). V gave up 2 bases and J gave up 12 bases, with 14 bases separating them. The CDR3 sequence: CASSFRQAGHTF. DNA for the CDR3: TGTGCCAGCAGCTTCCGGCAGGCAGGCCACACCTTC.